The following is a T cell receptor beta chain sequence with its context. The data stem from a study of control samples from healthy donors and cancer patients. Germline CDR1 is SGHRS and CDR2 is YFSETQ. V was cut by 4 bases and J by 5 bases, with 13 bases left in between. The CDR3 has 14 residues. The assay was immunoSEQ multiplex PCR, and TCRdb's table has in-frame clones only and misses some. The sample records about 86,000 clones, around 90% being singletons. Sequenced sample: PBMCs. The source is a woman in her fifties or sixties with colorectal cancer. The V gene is TRBV5-1, the J gene TRBJ1-5, with D maybe TRBD1 (6 bases). The CDR3 coding sequence is TGCGCCAGCAGCGATGGGGGCCAGCATCAGCCCCAGCATTTT. Translation: CASSDGGQHQPQHF.